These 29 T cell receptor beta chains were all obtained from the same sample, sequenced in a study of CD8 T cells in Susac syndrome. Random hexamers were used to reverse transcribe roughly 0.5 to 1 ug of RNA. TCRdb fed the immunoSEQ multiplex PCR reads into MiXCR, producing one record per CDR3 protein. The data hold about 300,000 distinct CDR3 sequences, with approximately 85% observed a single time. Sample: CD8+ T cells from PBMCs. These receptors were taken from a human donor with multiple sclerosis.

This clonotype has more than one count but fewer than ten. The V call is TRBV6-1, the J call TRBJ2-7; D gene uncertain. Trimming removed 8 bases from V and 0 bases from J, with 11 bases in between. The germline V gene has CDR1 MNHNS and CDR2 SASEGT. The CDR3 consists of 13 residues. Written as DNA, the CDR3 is TGTGCCAGCTCGGGCAGGAGCTCCTACGAGCAGTACTTC. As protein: CASSGRSSYEQYF.

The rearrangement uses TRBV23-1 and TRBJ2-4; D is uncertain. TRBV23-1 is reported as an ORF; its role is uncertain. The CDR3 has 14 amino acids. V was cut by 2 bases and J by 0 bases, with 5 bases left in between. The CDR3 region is CASSQDLAKNIQYF. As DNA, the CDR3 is TGCGCCAGCAGTCAAGATCTAGCCAAAAACATTCAGTACTTC.

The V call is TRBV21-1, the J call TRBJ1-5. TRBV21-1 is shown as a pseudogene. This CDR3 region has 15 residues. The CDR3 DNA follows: TGTGCCAGCAGATTAGGAGGGGATAGCAATCAGCCCCAGCATTTT. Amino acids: CASRLGGDSNQPQHF.

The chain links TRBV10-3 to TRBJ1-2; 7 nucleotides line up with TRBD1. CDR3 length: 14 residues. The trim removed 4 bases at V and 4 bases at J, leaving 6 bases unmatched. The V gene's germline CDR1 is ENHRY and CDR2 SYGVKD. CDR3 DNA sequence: TGTGCCATCAGTGCATCAGGGGGAAGCTATGGCTACACCTTC. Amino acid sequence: CAISASGGSYGYTF.

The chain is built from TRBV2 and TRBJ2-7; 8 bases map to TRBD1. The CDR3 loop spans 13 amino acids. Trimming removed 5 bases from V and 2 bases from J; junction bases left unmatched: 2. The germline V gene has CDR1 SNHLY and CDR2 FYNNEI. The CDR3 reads CASSQGATYEQYF. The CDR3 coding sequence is TGTGCCAGCAGTCAGGGGGCCACCTACGAGCAGTACTTC.

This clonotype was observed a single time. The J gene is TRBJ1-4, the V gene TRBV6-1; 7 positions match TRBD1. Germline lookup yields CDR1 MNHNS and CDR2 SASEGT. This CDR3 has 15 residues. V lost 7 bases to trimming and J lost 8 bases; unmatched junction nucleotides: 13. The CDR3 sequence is CASIKEGAWLEKLFF. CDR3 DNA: TGTGCCAGCATCAAAGAGGGGGCTTGGTTGGAAAAACTGTTTTTT.

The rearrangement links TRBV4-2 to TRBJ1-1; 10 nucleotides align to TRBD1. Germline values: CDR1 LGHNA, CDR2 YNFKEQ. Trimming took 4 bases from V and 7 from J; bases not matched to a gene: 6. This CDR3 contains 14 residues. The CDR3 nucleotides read TGTGCCAGCAGCCCAGGGACAGGGGATTTTGAAGCTTTCTTT. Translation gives CASSPGTGDFEAFF.

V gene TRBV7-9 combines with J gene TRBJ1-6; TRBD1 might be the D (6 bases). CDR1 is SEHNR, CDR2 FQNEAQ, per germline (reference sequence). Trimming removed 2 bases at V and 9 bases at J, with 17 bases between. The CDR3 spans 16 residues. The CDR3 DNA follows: TGTGCCAGCAGCTTAACCTCCCCGGGAGGGGGTTCACCCCTCCACTTT. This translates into CASSLTSPGGGSPLHF.

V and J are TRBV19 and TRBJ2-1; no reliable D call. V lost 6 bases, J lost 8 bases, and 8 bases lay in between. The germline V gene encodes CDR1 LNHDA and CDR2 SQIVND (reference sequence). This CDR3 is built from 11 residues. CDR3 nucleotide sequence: TGTGCCAGTAGGAACAATGATGAGCAGTTCTTC. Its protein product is CASRNNDEQFF.

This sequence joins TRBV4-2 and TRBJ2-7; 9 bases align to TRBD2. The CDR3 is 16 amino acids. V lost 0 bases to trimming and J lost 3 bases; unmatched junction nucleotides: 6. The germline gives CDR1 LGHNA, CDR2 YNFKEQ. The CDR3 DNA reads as TGTGCCAGCAGCCAAGATCGGCCTAGCGGGATCTACGAGCAGTACTTC. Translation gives CASSQDRPSGIYEQYF.

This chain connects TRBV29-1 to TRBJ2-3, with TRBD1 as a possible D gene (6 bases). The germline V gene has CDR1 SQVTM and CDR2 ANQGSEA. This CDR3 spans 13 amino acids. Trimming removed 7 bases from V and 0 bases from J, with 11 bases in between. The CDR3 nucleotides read TGCAGCGCATCAGGGGCTAGCACAGATACGCAGTATTTT. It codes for CSASGASTDTQYF.

CDR3 in amino acids: CASSFRTLGLASQFF. As DNA, the CDR3 is TGTGCCAGCAGCTTTAGAACATTGGGACTAGCGTCACAGTTCTTC. V is TRBV7-2 and J is TRBJ2-1; 10 nucleotides match TRBD2. Germline CDR1 and CDR2: SGHTA and FQGNSA. The CDR3 has 15 residues. Trimming at V came to 3 bases and at J to 13 bases, leaving 12 bases not matched to a gene.

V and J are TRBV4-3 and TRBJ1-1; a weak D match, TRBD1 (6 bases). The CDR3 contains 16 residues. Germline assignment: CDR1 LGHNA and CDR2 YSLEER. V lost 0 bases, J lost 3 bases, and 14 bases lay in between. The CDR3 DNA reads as TGCGCCAGCAGCCAAGATGGGTCAGGGGTTTACACTGAAGCTTTCTTT. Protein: CASSQDGSGVYTEAFF.

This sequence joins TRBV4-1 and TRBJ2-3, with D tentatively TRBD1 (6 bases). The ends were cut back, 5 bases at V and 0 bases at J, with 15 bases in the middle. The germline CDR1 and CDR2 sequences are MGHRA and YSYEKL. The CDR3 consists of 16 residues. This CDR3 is CASSWHREGSTDTQYF. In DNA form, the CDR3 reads TGCGCCAGCAGCTGGCACAGGGAAGGGAGCACAGATACGCAGTATTTT.

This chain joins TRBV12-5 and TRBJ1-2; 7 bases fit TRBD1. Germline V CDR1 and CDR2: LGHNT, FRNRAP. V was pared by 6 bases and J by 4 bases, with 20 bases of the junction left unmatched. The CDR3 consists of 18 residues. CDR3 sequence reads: CASGPTLHEGGPGYGYTF. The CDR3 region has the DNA TGTGCTAGTGGCCCGACACTACACGAAGGGGGCCCGGGCTATGGCTACACCTTC. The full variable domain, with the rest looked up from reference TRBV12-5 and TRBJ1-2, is DARVTQTPRHKVTEMGQEVTMRCQPILGHNTVFWYRQTMMQGLELLAYFRNRAPLDDSGMPKDRFSAEMPDATLATLKIQPSEPRDSAVYFCASGPTLHEGGPGYGYTFGSGTRLTVV.

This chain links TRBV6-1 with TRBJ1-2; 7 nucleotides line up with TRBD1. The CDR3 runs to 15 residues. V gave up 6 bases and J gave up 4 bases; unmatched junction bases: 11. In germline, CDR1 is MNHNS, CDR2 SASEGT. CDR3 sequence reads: CASRFADRDVYGYTF. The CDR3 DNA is TGTGCCAGCAGATTTGCTGACAGGGATGTCTATGGCTACACCTTC.

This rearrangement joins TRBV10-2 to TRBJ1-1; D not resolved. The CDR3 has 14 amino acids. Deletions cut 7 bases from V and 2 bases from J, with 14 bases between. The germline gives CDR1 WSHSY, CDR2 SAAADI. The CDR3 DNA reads TGCGCCAGCACCTTGGACGGGTCAAACACTGAAGCTTTCTTT. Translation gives CASTLDGSNTEAFF.

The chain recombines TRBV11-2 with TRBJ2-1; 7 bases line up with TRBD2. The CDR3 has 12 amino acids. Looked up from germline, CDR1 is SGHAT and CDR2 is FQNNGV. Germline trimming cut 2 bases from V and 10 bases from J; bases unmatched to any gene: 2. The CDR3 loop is CASSLSSGEQFF. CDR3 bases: TGTGCCAGCAGCTTATCTAGCGGAGAGCAGTTCTTC.

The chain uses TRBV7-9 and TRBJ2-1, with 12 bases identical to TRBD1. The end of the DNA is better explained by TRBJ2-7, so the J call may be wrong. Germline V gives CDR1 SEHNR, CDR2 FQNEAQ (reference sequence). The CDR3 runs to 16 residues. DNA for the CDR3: TGTGCCAGCAGCTTAAGGACGGGACAGGGGGCGGGGGAGCAGTACTTC. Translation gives CASSLRTGQGAGEQYF.

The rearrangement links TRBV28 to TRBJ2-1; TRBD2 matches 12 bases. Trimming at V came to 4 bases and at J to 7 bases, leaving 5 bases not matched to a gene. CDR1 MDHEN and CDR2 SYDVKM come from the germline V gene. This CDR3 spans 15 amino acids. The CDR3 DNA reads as TGTGCCAGCAGTTCGCGACTAGCGGGAGCTAATGAGCAGTTCTTC. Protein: CASSSRLAGANEQFF.

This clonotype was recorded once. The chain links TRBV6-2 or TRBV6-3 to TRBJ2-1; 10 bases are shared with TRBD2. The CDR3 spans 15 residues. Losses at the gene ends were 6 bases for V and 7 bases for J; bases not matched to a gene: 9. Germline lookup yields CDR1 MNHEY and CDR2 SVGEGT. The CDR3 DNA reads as TGTGCCAGCAGGGGGGCTAGCGGGAGAATAAATGAGCAGTTCTTC. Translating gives CASRGASGRINEQFF.

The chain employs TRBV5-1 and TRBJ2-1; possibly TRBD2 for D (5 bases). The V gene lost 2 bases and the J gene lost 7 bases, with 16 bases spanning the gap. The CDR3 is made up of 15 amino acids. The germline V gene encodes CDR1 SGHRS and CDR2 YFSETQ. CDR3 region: CASSFEGGVRNEQFF. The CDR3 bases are TGCGCCAGCAGCTTTGAAGGAGGAGTAAGGAATGAGCAGTTCTTC.

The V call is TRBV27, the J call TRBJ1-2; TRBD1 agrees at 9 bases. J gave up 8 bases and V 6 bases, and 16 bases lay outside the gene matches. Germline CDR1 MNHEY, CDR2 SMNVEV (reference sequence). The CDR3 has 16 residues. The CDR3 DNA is TGTGCCAGCAGCTTGAATCACCCGGGACAGGGATCGGGCTACACCTTC. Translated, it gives CASSLNHPGQGSGYTF.

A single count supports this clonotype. The CDR3 is CASSLGQVPYNEQFF. In nucleotides, the CDR3 is TGTGCCAGTAGTTTGGGACAGGTTCCCTACAATGAGCAGTTCTTC. The gene calls are TRBV19 and TRBJ2-1; 8 bases line up with TRBD1. V shed 5 bases, J shed 2 bases, and the junction held 5 bases outside the gene matches. Germline V gene sequence: CDR1 LNHDA, CDR2 SQIVND (reference sequence). This CDR3 comprises 15 residues.

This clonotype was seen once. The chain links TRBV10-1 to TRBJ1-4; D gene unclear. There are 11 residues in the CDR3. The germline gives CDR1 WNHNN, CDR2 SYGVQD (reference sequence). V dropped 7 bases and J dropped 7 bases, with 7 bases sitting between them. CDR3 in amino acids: CASIIIEKLFF. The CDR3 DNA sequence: TGCGCCAGCATCATCATTGAAAAACTGTTTTTT.

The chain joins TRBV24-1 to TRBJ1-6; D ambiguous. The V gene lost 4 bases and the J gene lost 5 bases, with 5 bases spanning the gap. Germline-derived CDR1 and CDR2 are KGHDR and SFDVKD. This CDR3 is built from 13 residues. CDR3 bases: TGTGCCACCAGTGACGGGAATAATTCACCCCTCCACTTT. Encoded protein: CATSDGNNSPLHF.

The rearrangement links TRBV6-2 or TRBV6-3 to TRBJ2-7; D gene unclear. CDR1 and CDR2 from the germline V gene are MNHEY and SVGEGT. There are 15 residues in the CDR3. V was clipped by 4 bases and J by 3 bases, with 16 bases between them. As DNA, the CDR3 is TGTGCCAGCAGTTTCCCCACCGGGCCGTTCTACGAGCAGTACTTC. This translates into CASSFPTGPFYEQYF.

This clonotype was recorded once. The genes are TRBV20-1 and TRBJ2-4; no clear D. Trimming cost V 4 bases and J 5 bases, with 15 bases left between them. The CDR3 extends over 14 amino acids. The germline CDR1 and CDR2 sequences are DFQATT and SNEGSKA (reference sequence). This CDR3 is CSAIMGLAENIQYF. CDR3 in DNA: TGCAGTGCTATAATGGGCCTCGCGGAAAACATTCAGTACTTC.

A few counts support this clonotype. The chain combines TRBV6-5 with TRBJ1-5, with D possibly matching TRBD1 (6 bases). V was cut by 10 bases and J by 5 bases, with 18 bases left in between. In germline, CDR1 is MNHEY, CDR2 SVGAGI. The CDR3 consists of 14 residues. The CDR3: CATYSEGVHQPQHF. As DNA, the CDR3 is TGTGCCACCTACAGCGAGGGGGTTCATCAGCCCCAGCATTTT.